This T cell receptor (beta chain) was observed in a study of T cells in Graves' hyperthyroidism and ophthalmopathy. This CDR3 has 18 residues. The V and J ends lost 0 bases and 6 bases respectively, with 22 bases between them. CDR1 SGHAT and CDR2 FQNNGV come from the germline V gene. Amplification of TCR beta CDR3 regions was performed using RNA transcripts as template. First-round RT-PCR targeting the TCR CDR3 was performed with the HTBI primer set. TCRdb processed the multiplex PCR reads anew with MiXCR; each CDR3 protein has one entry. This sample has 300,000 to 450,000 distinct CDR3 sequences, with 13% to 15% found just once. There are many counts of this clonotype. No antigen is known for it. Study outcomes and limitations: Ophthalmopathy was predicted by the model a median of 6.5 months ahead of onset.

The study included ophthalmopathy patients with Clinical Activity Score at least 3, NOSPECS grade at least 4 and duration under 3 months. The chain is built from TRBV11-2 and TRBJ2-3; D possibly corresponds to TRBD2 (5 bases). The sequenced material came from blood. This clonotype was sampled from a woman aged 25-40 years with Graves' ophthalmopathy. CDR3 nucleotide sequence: TGTGCCAGCAGCTTAGAAGTGAGCTACCCGATGGACTCTGATACGCAGTATTTT. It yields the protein CASSLEVSYPMDSDTQYF.